Shown below are 6 T cell receptor beta chains from a single sample sequenced in a study of cytomegalovirus exposure and HLA in healthy donors. Use of 60 Vbeta and 13 Jbeta primers characterized the PCR. Measured with immunoSEQ multiplex PCR; TCRdb has only the in-frame clones, and not every one. The sample has about 78,000 clones, 70% to 85% seen once. What was sequenced was PBMCs. The receptor set was obtained from a woman between 45 and 65 years old in good health and CMV-seronegative.

This chain links TRBV7-2 with TRBJ2-3, with TRBD2 matching over 7 bases. In germline, CDR1 is SGHTA, CDR2 FQGNSA. V lost 5 bases to trimming and J lost 4 bases; unmatched junction nucleotides: 9. The CDR3 runs to 15 residues. In DNA, the CDR3 is TGTGCCAGCAGCGCGCGGGCGGGGGTTTCAGATACGCAGTATTTT. This encodes CASSARAGVSDTQYF. The full variable domain, in which reference TRBV7-2 and TRBJ2-3 provide the parts outside the CDR3, is GAGVSQSPSNKVTEKGKDVELRCDPISGHTALYWYRQSLGQGLEFLIYFQGNSAPDKSGLPSDRFSAERTGGSVSTLTIQRTQQEDSAVYLCASSARAGVSDTQYFGPGTRLTVL.

V usage is TRBV6-4 and J usage is TRBJ2-1; TRBD2 matches 8 bases. The V segment lost 0 bases and the J segment 5 bases; nucleotides outside the gene matches: 3. The CDR3 is 15 amino acids. Germline assignment: CDR1 MRHNA and CDR2 SNTAGT. CDR3 sequence reads: CASSDSQAGDNEQFF. The DNA of the CDR3 is TGTGCCAGCAGTGACTCGCAAGCGGGGGACAATGAGCAGTTCTTC.

The rearrangement uses TRBV28 and TRBJ1-2; possible D gene TRBD1, 5 bases. In germline, CDR1 is MDHEN, CDR2 SYDVKM. Trimming took off 4 bases at V and 4 bases at J, with 13 bases between the two ends. This CDR3 comprises 14 residues. For the CDR3, the DNA is TGTGCCAGCAGTTCTCAACAGGAGTTCTATGGCTACACCTTC. Its translation: CASSSQQEFYGYTF.

The rearrangement links TRBV5-6 to TRBJ2-3; 14 bases are shared with TRBD2. The germline CDR1 and CDR2 sequences are SGHDT and YYEEEE. V dropped 4 bases and J dropped 4; count of bases not matched to a gene: 5. This CDR3 is 16 amino acids long. The CDR3 is CASSMPGLAGADTQYF. The CDR3 DNA reads TGTGCCAGCAGCATGCCGGGACTAGCGGGAGCAGATACGCAGTATTTT.

This chain links TRBV7-8 with TRBJ1-1; 8 bases line up with TRBD1. Germline CDR1 reads SGHVS; CDR2 reads FQNEAQ. V gave up 5 bases and J gave up 0 bases; unmatched junction bases: 14. The CDR3 has 18 amino acids. The CDR3 protein is CASSRQWAGGAVNTEAFF. The CDR3 coding sequence is TGTGCCAGCAGCCGCCAGTGGGCAGGGGGCGCGGTGAACACTGAAGCTTTCTTT.

The genes are TRBV7-9 and TRBJ1-5; D is perhaps TRBD1 (6 bases). V gave up 1 base and J gave up 3 bases, with 22 bases separating them. The CDR3 totals 19 residues. Germline-derived CDR1 and CDR2 are SEHNR and FQNEAQ (reference sequence). The CDR3 DNA sequence: TGTGCCAGCAGCTTAGTGCCCGAGGGGGGGCCTCTCATCAATCAGCCCCAGCATTTT. It encodes CASSLVPEGGPLINQPQHF.